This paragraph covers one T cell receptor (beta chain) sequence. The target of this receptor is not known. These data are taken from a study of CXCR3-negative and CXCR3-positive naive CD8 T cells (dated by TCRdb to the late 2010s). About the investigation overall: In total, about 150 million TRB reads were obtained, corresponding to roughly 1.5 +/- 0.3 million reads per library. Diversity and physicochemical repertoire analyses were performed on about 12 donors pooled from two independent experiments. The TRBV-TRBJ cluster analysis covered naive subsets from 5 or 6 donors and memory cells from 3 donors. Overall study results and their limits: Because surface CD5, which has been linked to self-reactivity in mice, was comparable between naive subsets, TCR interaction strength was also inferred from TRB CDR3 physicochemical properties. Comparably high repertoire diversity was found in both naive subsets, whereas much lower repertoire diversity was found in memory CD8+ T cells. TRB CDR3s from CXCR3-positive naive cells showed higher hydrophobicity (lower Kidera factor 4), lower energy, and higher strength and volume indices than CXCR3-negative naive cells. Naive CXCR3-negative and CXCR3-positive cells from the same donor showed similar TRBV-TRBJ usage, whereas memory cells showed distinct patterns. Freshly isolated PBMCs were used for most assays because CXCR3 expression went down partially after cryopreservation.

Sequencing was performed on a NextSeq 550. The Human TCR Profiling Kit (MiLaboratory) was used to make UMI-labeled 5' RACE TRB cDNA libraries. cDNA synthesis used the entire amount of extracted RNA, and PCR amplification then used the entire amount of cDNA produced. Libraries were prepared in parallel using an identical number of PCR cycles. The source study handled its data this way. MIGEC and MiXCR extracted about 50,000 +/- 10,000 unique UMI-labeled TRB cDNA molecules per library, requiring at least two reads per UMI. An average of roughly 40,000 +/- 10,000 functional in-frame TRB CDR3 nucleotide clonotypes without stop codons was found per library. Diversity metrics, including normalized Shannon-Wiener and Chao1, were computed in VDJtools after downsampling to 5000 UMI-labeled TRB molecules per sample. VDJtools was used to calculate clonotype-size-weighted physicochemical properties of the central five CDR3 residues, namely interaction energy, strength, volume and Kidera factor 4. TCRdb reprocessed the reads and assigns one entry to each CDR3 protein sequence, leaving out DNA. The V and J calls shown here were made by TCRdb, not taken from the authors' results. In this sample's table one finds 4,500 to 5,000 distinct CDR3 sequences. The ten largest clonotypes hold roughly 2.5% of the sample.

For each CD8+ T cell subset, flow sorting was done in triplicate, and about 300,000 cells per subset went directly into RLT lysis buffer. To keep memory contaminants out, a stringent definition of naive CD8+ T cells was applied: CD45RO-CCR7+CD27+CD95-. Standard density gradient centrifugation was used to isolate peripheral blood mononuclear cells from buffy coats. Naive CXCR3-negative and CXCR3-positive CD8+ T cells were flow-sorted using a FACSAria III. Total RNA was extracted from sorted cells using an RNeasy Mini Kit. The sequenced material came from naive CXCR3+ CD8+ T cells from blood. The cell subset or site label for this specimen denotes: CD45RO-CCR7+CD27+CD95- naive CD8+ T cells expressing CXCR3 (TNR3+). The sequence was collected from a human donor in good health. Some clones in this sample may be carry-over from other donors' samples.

The CDR3 has the sequence CASSYFYEAFF. The chain was built from TRBV6-2 or TRBV6-3 and TRBJ1-1. The CDR3 contains 11 residues, cysteine and phenylalanine counted. DNA is not on record. Taken from the germline V gene, the CDR1 and CDR2 loops are MNHEY and SVGEGT.